The 5 T cell receptor beta chains below were found in one sample sequenced in a study of metastatic and nonmetastatic thyroid tumors. Through MiXCR, TCRdb re-clonotyped the PCR reads. The repertoire consists of about 53,000 clones, with roughly 22% occurring once and the leading ten covering approximately 4%. Before thyroid surgery, none of the patients had received any treatment. The source material was blood. These receptors were collected from a female donor with papillary thyroid cancer or a benign thyroid nodule (not recorded which). Some clones in this sample may be carry-over from other donors' samples.

This clone came up many times. J is TRBJ1-1 and V is TRBV18; perhaps TRBD1 as D (5 bases). CDR1 is KGHSH and CDR2 is LQKENI in the germline V gene. The CDR3 covers 16 residues. Trimming pared 6 bases from V and 0 bases from J, leaving 17 bases between. CDR3 residues: CASSRDSRTVNTEAFF. Here the CDR3 DNA reads TGTGCCAGCTCCCGCGACAGTCGGACGGTGAACACTGAAGCTTTCTTT.

This clone was picked up many times. The V gene is TRBV19, the J gene TRBJ1-2; 8 bases are a match to TRBD1. Germline V lookup: CDR1 LNHDA, CDR2 SQIVND (reference sequence). V gave up 6 bases and J gave up 4 bases; unmatched junction bases: 4. This CDR3 has 13 residues. The CDR3 nucleotides are TGTGCCAGTAGGGACAGGGACGGCTATGGCTACACCTTC. Amino acids: CASRDRDGYGYTF. The entire variable domain, with the rest obtained from reference TRBV19 and TRBJ1-2, is as follows: DGGITQSPKYLFRKEGQNVTLSCEQNLNHDAMYWYRQDPGQGLRLIYYSQIVNDFQKGDIAEGYSVSREKKESFPLTVTSAQKNPTAFYLCASRDRDGYGYTFGSGTRLTVV.

This clone showed up many times. The V call is TRBV5-1, the J call TRBJ1-5; no firm D call. V was trimmed by 5 bases and J by 0 bases, leaving 6 bases between them. Germline CDR1 and CDR2: SGHRS and YFSETQ. The CDR3 runs 13 residues. CDR3 DNA sequence: TGCGCCAGCAGTGCCGATAGCAATCAGCCCCAGCATTTT. It yields the protein CASSADSNQPQHF.

This clone was observed many times. The V call is TRBV6-6, the J call TRBJ1-4, with TRBD1 identical over 10 bases. The CDR3 totals 18 residues. CDR1 MNHNY and CDR2 SVGAGI come from the germline V gene (reference sequence). Losses at the gene ends were 2 bases for V and 3 bases for J; bases not matched to a gene: 9. The CDR3 DNA follows: TGTGCCAGCAGTTACCCCCTGAGACAGGGGGCGCCTAATGAAAAACTGTTTTTT. Translation: CASSYPLRQGAPNEKLFF.

In the case of this clone: Mismatch with germline at one junction end may stem from a read error. V and J are TRBV6-1 and TRBJ2-7; TRBD1 agrees at 7 bases. The CDR3 is made up of 15 amino acids. In germline, CDR1 is MNHNS, CDR2 SASEGT. The CDR3 DNA is TGTGCCAGAAAGAAACGGGACAGTATCTCCTACGCGCAGTACTTC. Protein: CARKKRDSISYAQYF.